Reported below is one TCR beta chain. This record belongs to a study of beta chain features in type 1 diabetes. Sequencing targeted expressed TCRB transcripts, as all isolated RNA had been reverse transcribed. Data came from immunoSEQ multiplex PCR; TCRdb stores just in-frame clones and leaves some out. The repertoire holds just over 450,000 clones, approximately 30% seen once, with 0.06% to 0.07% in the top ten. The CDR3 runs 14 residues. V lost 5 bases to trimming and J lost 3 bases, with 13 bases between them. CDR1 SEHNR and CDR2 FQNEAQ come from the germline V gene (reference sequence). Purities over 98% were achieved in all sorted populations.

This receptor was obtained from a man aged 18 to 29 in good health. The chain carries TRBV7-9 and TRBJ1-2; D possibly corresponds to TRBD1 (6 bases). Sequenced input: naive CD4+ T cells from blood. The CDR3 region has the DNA TGTGCCAGCAGCCCCCTCCGGACAGACTATGGCTACACCTTC. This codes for CASSPLRTDYGYTF.